These 20 T cell receptor beta chains originate from one sample sequenced in a study of T cells in Graves' hyperthyroidism and ophthalmopathy. Authors of the study amplified TCR beta CDR3 regions from RNA transcripts. The primer set for the first-round RT-PCR of the TCR CDR3 was HTBI. MiXCR, applied by TCRdb to the multiplex PCR reads, yields one record per CDR3 protein. The data hold more than 600,000 distinct CDR3 sequences, with approximately 16% observed a single time. The sample comprised blood. These receptors originate from a man in his late teens or twenties with Graves' hyperthyroidism.

This clonotype came up a few times. The DNA of the CDR3 is TGCAGCGTTGAAGATCTAGGGCGGGCCGAGCAGTACTTC. It yields the protein CSVEDLGRAEQYF. V is TRBV29-1 and J is TRBJ2-7, with D maybe TRBD2 (5 bases). V was trimmed by 0 bases and J by 6 bases, leaving 12 bases between them. This CDR3 contains 13 residues. Germline V lookup: CDR1 SQVTM, CDR2 ANQGSEA.

At least ten counts were recorded for this clonotype. Here the CDR3 reads CASKGGFNQETQYF. CDR3 DNA: TGTGCCAGCAAAGGGGGGTTCAACCAAGAGACCCAGTACTTC. The V gene is TRBV3-1, the J gene TRBJ2-5, with D possibly called TRBD1 or TRBD2 (6 bases each). V dropped 7 bases and J dropped 0 bases, with 12 bases sitting between them. CDR1 is LGHDT, CDR2 YNNKEL, per germline (reference sequence). The CDR3 sequence is 14 residues long.

This clonotype came up many times. The chain combines TRBV28 with TRBJ2-7; no reliable D call. Between the trimmed V and J ends, which lost 0 bases and 0 bases, there was a span of 9 bases. The CDR3 spans 15 residues. Germline CDR1 reads MDHEN; CDR2 reads SYDVKM. This CDR3 reads CASSLWPVSSYEQYF. CDR3 DNA: TGTGCCAGCAGTTTATGGCCGGTTAGCTCCTACGAGCAGTACTTC.

This chain connects TRBV2 to TRBJ1-2; weak D call: TRBD1 (6 bases). Germline assignment: CDR1 SNHLY and CDR2 FYNNEI. The CDR3 extends over 14 amino acids. Trimming left V 3 bases short and J 1 base short, with 9 bases between. The CDR3 DNA reads as TGTGCCAGCAGTGAGGCAGGGGTTAACTATGGCTACACCTTC. It codes for CASSEAGVNYGYTF.

This sequence joins TRBV19 and TRBJ2-7; a possible D gene is TRBD1 (6 bases). Trimming pared 3 bases from V and 2 bases from J, leaving 8 bases between. The CDR3 runs 13 residues. Per germline, CDR1 LNHDA and CDR2 SQIVND (reference sequence). The CDR3 spells CASSIEGAYEQYF. CDR3 DNA: TGTGCCAGTAGTATTGAGGGGGCCTACGAGCAGTACTTC.

The V call is TRBV13, the J call TRBJ2-7; 13 positions agree with TRBD2. This CDR3 has 18 residues. From germline, CDR1 is PRHDT and CDR2 FYEKMQ (reference sequence). The V gene end was trimmed by 2 bases and the J gene end by 4 bases; junction bases not matched to a gene: 11. CDR3 region: CASSLSLLGTSGTYEQYF. The CDR3 DNA reads TGTGCCAGCAGCTTATCTCTCCTCGGGACTAGCGGGACTTACGAGCAGTACTTC.

Ten or more counts support this clonotype. This rearrangement joins TRBV11-1 to TRBJ1-4; 9 nucleotides line up with TRBD1. V lost 5 bases to trimming and J lost 8 bases; unmatched junction nucleotides: 6. The CDR3 contains 14 residues. The germline gives CDR1 SGHAT, CDR2 FQDESV (reference sequence). The CDR3 nucleotides read TGTGCCAGCAGCCGGGACAGGGCGGCGGAAAAACTGTTTTTT. Protein: CASSRDRAAEKLFF.

J is TRBJ2-7 and V is TRBV11-2; possibly TRBD1 for D (8 bases). The V gene's germline CDR1 is SGHAT and CDR2 FQNNGV. The CDR3 extends over 19 amino acids. V was trimmed by 2 bases and J by 3 bases, leaving 26 bases between them. The CDR3 DNA is TGTGCCAGCAGCTTAAGCCCGGTCCTTACAGGGGGGGACCGCTACGAGCAGTACTTC. Protein: CASSLSPVLTGGDRYEQYF.

This clonotype was seen many times. V gene TRBV30 combines with J gene TRBJ2-1; no definite D call. V was trimmed by 3 bases and J by 9 bases, leaving 9 bases between them. Looked up from germline, CDR1 is GTSNPN and CDR2 is SVGIG (reference sequence). The CDR3 runs to 11 residues. The CDR3 sequence is CAWRLPSEQFF. The CDR3 DNA follows: TGTGCCTGGAGGTTACCCAGTGAGCAGTTCTTC. The whole variable domain, remainder taken from reference TRBV30 and TRBJ2-1, is SQTIHQWPATLVQPVGSPLSLECTVEGTSNPNLYWYRQAAGRGLQLLFYSVGIGQISSEVPQNLSASRPQDRQFILSSKKLLLSDSGFYLCAWRLPSEQFFGPGTRLTVL.

This clonotype has just a few counts. The chain is built from TRBV15 and TRBJ2-7; a possible D gene is TRBD2 (5 bases). Germline-derived CDR1 and CDR2 are LNHNV and YYDKDF (reference sequence). V lost 5 bases, J lost 3 bases, and 14 bases lay in between. This CDR3 spans 14 amino acids. CDR3 loop: CATSGMVGNYEQYF. DNA for the CDR3: TGTGCCACCAGCGGTATGGTCGGGAACTACGAGCAGTACTTC.

The V and J genes are TRBV15 and TRBJ2-1; the D gene is possibly TRBD2 (6 bases). V was trimmed by 7 bases and J by 1 base, leaving 17 bases between them. Germline V gives CDR1 LNHNV, CDR2 YYDKDF (reference sequence). CDR3 length: 16 amino acids. CDR3 bases: TGTGCCACCACCCCAGCGGGCGCCACTTCCTACAATGAGCAGTTCTTC. This sequence encodes CATTPAGATSYNEQFF.

In its sample, this clonotype was seen a few times. The rearrangement uses TRBV20-1 and TRBJ2-1; a possible D gene is TRBD2 (5 bases). V was cut by 7 bases and J by 2 bases, with 15 bases left in between. The CDR3 sequence is 14 residues long. Germline V CDR1 and CDR2: DFQATT, SNEGSKA (reference sequence). The CDR3 sequence is CSGEAVPTYNEQFF. The CDR3 nucleotides are TGCAGTGGGGAAGCGGTACCAACCTACAATGAGCAGTTCTTC.

This clonotype was detected only a few times. The V gene is TRBV20-1, the J gene TRBJ1-2; 8 nucleotides agree with TRBD1. The CDR3 loop spans 14 amino acids. V lost 5 bases to trimming and J lost 4 bases; unmatched junction nucleotides: 9. In germline, CDR1 is DFQATT, CDR2 SNEGSKA (reference sequence). Here the CDR3 DNA reads TGCAGTGCTCGGGCAGGGGGCCACGTCTATGGCTACACCTTC. It is translated as CSARAGGHVYGYTF.

This clonotype was found a few times. The genes are TRBV20-1 and TRBJ1-4, with 7 bases identical to TRBD1. This CDR3 contains 14 residues. J gave up 7 bases and V 1 base, and 6 bases lay outside the gene matches. Germline-derived CDR1 and CDR2 are DFQATT and SNEGSKA (reference sequence). In DNA, the CDR3 is TGCAGTGCTAGAGGCAGGGGGTGGGCTGAAAAACTGTTTTTT. It codes for CSARGRGWAEKLFF.

This clonotype came up many times. This chain uses TRBV4-1 with TRBJ2-7; 7 bases agree with TRBD2. The junction had 5 bases not matched to a gene; V was cut back by 1 base and J by 5 bases. Germline V gene sequence: CDR1 MGHRA, CDR2 YSYEKL. The CDR3 has 14 amino acids. The CDR3 bases are TGCGCCAGCAGCCAAGGACTAGCTTGGGACGAGCAGTACTTC. Translation: CASSQGLAWDEQYF.

This clonotype showed up just a few times. V gene TRBV7-9 combines with J gene TRBJ2-1; TRBD2 matches at 11 bases. Germline loops: CDR1 SEHNR, CDR2 FQNEAQ (reference sequence). Germline trimming cut 5 bases from V and 7 bases from J; bases unmatched to any gene: 10. The CDR3 is 16 residues long. The CDR3 DNA follows: TGTGCCAGCAGCCTGAGGGCTAGCGGGAGGACAAATGAGCAGTTCTTC. This encodes CASSLRASGRTNEQFF.

This rearrangement joins TRBV5-1 to TRBJ1-1; 7 bases align to TRBD1. CDR3 length: 15 residues. Per the germline V gene, CDR1 is SGHRS and CDR2 is YFSETQ. V lost 1 base to trimming and J lost 5 bases; unmatched junction nucleotides: 8. CDR3 DNA: TGCGCCAGCAGCTTGACAGGGGTCCCGATAACTGAAGCTTTCTTT. Amino acids: CASSLTGVPITEAFF.

This clonotype was seen a handful of times. This chain links TRBV12-3 or TRBV12-4 with TRBJ2-4; no clear D. The CDR3 loop spans 14 amino acids. The germline V and J ends were trimmed by 3 bases and 2 bases, with 8 bases remaining between them. CDR3 DNA sequence: TGTGCCAGCAGTTTTTTAACGTCCAAAAACATTCAGTACTTC. Its translation is CASSFLTSKNIQYF.

The sample holds many counts of this clonotype. The genes are TRBV6-2 or TRBV6-3 and TRBJ1-1, with D possibly TRBD1 on 6 matching bases. Looked up from germline, CDR1 is MNHEY and CDR2 is SVGEGT. The CDR3 sequence is 15 residues long. The V and J ends lost 0 bases and 0 bases respectively, with 8 bases between them. The CDR3 sequence is CASSYSTGLNTEAFF. CDR3 in DNA: TGTGCCAGCAGTTACTCGACAGGATTGAACACTGAAGCTTTCTTT.

This clonotype was picked up many times. This sequence joins TRBV28 and TRBJ2-2, with 11 nucleotides matching TRBD2. Germline values: CDR1 MDHEN, CDR2 SYDVKM. This CDR3 comprises 17 residues. Trimming removed 5 bases from V and 1 base from J; junction bases left unmatched: 6. DNA of the CDR3: TGTGCCAGCAGTCTACCTACTAGCGGGGGGAACACCGGGGAGCTGTTTTTT. Encoded protein: CASSLPTSGGNTGELFF.